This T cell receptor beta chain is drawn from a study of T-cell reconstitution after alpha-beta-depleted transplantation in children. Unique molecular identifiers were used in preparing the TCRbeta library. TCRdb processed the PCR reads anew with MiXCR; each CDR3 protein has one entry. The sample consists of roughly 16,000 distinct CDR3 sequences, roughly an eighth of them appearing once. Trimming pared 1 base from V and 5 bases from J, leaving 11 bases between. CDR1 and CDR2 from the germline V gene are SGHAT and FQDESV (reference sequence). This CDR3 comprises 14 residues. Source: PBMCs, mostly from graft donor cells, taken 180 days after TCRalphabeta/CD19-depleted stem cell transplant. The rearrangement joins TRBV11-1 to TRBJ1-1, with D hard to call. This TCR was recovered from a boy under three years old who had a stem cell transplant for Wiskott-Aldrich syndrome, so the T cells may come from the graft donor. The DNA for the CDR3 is TGTGCCAGCAGCTTAGTAAAAGGGAATACTGAAGCTTTCTTT. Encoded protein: CASSLVKGNTEAFF.